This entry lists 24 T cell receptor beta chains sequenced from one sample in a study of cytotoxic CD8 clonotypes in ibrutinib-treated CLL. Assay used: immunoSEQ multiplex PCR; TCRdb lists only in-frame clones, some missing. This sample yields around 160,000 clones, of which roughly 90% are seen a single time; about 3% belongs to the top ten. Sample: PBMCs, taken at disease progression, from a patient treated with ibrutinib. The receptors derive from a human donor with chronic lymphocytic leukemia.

CDR3 DNA: TGTGCCAGCAGTGAAGGGCACTTCTCCTACGAGCAGTACTTC. Its translation is CASSEGHFSYEQYF. The chain has TRBV2 and TRBJ2-7, with D unclear. Germline loops: CDR1 SNHLY, CDR2 FYNNEI. V was trimmed by 1 base and J by 0 bases, leaving 7 bases between them. The CDR3 loop spans 14 amino acids. The full variable domain, rest sourced from reference TRBV2 and TRBJ2-7, is EPEVTQTPSHQVTQMGQEVILRCVPISNHLYFYWYRQILGQKVEFLVSFYNNEISEKSEIFDDQFSVERPDGSNFTLKIRSTKLEDSAMYFCASSEGHFSYEQYFGPGTRLTVT.

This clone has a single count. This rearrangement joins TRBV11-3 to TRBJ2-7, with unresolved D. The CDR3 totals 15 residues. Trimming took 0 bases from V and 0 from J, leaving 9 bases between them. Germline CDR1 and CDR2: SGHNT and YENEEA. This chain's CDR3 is CASSLDPGRSYEQYF. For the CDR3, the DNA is TGTGCCAGCAGCTTAGATCCAGGCCGCTCCTACGAGCAGTACTTC.

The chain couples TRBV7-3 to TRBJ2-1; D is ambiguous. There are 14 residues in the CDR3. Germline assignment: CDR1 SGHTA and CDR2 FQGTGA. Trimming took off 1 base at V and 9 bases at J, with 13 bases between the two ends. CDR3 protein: CASSLRGADTEQFF. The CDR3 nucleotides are TGTGCCAGCAGCTTAAGGGGTGCCGATACTGAGCAGTTCTTC. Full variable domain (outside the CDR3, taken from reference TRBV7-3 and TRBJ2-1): GAGVSQTPSNKVTEKGKYVELRCDPISGHTALYWYRQSLGQGPEFLIYFQGTGAADDSGLPNDRFFAVRPEGSVSTLKIQRTERGDSAVYLCASSLRGADTEQFFGPGTRLTVL.

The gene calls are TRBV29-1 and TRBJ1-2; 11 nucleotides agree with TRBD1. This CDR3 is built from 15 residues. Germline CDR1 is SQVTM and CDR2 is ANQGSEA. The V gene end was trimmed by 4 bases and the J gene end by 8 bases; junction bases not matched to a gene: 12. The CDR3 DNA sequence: TGCAGCGTTGTATGGACAGGGGGCCCCCTGAGGGGCTACACCTTC. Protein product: CSVVWTGGPLRGYTF.

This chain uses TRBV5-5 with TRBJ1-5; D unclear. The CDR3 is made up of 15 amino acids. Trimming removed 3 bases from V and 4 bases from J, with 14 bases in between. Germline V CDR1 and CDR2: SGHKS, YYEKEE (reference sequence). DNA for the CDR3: TGTGCCAGCAGCTCGATAGGACTGACTAATCAGCCCCAGCATTTT. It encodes CASSSIGLTNQPQHF.

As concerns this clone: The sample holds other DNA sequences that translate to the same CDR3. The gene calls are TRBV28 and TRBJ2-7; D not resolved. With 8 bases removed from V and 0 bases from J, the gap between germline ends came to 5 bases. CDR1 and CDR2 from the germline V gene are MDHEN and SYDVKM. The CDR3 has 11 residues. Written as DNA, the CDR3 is TGTGCCAGCGCGAGCTCCTACGAGCAGTACTTC. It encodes CASASSYEQYF.

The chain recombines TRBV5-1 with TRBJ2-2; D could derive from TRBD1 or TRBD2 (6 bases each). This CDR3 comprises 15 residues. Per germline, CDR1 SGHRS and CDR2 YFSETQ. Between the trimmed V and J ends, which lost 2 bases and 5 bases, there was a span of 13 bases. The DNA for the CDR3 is TGCGCCAGCAGCTTAGGCAGGGGAGGTACCGGGGAGCTGTTTTTT. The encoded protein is CASSLGRGGTGELFF.

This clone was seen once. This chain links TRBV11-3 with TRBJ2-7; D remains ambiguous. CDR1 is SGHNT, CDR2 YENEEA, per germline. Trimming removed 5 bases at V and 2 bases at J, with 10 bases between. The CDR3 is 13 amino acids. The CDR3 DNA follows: TGTGCCAGCAGCCTTCAGGAGACCTACGAGCAGTACTTC. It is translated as CASSLQETYEQYF.

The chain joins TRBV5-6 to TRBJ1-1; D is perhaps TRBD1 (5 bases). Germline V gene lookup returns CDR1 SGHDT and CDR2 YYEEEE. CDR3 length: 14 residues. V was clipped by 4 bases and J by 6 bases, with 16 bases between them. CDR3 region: CASSPGGRYPEAFF. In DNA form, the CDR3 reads TGTGCCAGCAGCCCCGGGGGACGGTACCCTGAAGCTTTCTTT.

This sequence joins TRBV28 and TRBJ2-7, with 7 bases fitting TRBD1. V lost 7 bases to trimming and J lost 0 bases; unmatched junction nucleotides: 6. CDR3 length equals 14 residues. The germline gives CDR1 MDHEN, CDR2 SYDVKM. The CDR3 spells CASTTQGSSYEQYF. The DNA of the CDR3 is TGTGCCAGCACAACACAGGGGAGCTCCTACGAGCAGTACTTC.

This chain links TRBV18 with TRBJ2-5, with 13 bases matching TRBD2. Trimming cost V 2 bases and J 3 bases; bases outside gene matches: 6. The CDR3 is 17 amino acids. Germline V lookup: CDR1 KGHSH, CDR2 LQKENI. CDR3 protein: CASSPTKGLAGKETQYF. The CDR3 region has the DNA TGTGCCAGCTCACCAACTAAGGGACTAGCGGGGAAAGAGACCCAGTACTTC.

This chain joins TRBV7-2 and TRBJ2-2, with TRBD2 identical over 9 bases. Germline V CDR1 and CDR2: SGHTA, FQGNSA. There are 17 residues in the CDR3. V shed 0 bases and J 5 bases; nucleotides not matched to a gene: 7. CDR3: CASSLALAGAGTGELFF. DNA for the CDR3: TGTGCCAGCAGCTTAGCTTTAGCGGGAGCTGGGACCGGGGAGCTGTTTTTT.

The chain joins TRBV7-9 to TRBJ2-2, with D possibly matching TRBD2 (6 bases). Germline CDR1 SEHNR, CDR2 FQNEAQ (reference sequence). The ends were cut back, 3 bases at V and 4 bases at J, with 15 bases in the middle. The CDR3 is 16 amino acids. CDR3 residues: CASSFDVGGGTGELFF. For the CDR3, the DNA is TGTGCCAGCAGCTTCGACGTGGGAGGCGGCACCGGGGAGCTGTTTTTT.

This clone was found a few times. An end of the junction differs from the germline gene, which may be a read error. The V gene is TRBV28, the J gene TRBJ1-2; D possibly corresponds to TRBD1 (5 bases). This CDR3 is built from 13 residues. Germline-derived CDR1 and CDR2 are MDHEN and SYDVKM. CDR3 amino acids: CASRVPTNYGYTF. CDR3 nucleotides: TGTGCTAGCAGGGTCCCAACTAACTATGGCTACACCTTC.

CDR3 sequence: CASSGTSTGTYGYTF. The CDR3 coding sequence is TGTGCCAGCAGCGGGACCTCAACAGGGACCTATGGCTACACCTTC. The chain uses TRBV9 and TRBJ1-2; maybe TRBD1 (6 bases). The V end lost 3 bases, the J end lost 4 bases, and 16 bases lay between the germline ends. Germline V CDR1 and CDR2: SGDLS, YYNGEE. The CDR3 extends over 15 amino acids.

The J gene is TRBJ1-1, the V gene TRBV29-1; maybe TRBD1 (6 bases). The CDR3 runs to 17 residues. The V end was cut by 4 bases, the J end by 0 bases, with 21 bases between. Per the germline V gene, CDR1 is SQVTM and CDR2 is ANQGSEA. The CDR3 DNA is TGCAGCGTTGCCGTCCTTAGGGTTTGGGACATGAACACTGAAGCTTTCTTT. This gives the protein CSVAVLRVWDMNTEAFF. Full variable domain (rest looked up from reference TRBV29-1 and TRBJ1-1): SAVISQKPSRDICQRGTSLTIQCQVDSQVTMMFWYRQQPGQSLTLIATANQGSEATYESGFVIDKFPISRPNLTFSTLTVSNMSPEDSSIYLCSVAVLRVWDMNTEAFFGQGTRLTVV.

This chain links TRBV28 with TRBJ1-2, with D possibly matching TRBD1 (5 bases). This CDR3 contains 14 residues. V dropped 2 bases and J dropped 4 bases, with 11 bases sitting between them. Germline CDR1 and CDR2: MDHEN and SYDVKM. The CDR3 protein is CASSLPGRTYGYTF. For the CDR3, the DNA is TGTGCCAGCAGTTTACCGGGACGGACCTATGGCTACACCTTC.

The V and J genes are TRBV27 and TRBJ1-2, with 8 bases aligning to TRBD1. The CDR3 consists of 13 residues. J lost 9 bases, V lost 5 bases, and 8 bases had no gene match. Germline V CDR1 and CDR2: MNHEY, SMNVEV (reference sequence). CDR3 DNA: TGTGCCAGCAGTCCACGGGACAGGATACGCTACACCTTC. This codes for CASSPRDRIRYTF.

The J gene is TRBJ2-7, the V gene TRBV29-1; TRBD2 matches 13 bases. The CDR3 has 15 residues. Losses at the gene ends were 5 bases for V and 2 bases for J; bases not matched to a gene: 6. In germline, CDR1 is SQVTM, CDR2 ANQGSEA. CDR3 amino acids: CSVSGTSGNPYEQYF. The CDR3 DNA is TGCAGCGTTTCTGGGACTAGCGGGAACCCCTACGAGCAGTACTTC.

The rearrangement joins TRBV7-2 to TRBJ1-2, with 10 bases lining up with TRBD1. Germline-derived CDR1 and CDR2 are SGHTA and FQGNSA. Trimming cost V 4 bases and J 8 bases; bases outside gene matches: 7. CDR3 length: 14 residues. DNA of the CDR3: TGTGCCAGCAGCTCCGACAGGGGGCGTTTAGGCTACACCTTC. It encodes CASSSDRGRLGYTF.

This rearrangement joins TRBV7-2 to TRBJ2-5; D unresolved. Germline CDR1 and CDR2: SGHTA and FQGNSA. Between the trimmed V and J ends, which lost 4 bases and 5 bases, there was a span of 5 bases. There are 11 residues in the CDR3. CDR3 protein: CASSSRETQYF. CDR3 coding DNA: TGTGCCAGCAGCTCTAGGGAGACCCAGTACTTC. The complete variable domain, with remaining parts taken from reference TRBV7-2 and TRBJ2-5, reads GAGVSQSPSNKVTEKGKDVELRCDPISGHTALYWYRQSLGQGLEFLIYFQGNSAPDKSGLPSDRFSAERTGGSVSTLTIQRTQQEDSAVYLCASSSRETQYFGPGTRLLVL.

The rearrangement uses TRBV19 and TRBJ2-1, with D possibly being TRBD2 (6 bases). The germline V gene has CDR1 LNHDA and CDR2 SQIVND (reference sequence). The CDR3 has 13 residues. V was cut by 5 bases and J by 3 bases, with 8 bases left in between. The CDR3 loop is CASSWRGYNEQFF. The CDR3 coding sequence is TGTGCCAGTAGTTGGCGGGGCTACAATGAGCAGTTCTTC.

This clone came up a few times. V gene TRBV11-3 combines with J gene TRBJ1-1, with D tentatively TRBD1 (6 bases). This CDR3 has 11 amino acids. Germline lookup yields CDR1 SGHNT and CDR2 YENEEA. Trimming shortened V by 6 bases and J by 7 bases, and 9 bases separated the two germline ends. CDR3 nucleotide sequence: TGTGCCAGCAGTCTAGGGGGTGAAGCTTTCTTT. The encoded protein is CASSLGGEAFF.

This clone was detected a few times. The chain's CDR3 is CASSHPGLEAFF. CDR3 nucleotide sequence: TGCGCCAGCAGCCACCCGGGACTGGAAGCTTTCTTT. This chain links TRBV4-1 with TRBJ1-1; tentatively, D is TRBD1 (5 bases). CDR1 and CDR2 (germline): MGHRA, YSYEKL. V was trimmed by 3 bases and J by 8 bases, leaving 10 bases between them. This CDR3 is built from 12 residues.